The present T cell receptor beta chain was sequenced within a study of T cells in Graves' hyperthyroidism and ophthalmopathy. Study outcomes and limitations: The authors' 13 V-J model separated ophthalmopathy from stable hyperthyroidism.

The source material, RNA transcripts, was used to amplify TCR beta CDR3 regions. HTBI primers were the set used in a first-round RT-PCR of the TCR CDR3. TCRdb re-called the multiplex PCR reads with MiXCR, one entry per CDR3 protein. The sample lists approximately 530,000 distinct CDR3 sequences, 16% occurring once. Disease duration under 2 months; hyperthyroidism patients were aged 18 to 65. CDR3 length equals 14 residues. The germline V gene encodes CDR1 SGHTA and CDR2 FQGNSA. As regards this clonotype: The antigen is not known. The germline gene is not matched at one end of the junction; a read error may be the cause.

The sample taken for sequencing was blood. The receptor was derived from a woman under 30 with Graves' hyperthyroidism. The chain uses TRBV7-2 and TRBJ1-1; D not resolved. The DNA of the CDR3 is TGTGCCAGCAGCACCTGGGGAGGGAACACTGAAGCTCTCTTT. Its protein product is CASSTWGGNTEALF.